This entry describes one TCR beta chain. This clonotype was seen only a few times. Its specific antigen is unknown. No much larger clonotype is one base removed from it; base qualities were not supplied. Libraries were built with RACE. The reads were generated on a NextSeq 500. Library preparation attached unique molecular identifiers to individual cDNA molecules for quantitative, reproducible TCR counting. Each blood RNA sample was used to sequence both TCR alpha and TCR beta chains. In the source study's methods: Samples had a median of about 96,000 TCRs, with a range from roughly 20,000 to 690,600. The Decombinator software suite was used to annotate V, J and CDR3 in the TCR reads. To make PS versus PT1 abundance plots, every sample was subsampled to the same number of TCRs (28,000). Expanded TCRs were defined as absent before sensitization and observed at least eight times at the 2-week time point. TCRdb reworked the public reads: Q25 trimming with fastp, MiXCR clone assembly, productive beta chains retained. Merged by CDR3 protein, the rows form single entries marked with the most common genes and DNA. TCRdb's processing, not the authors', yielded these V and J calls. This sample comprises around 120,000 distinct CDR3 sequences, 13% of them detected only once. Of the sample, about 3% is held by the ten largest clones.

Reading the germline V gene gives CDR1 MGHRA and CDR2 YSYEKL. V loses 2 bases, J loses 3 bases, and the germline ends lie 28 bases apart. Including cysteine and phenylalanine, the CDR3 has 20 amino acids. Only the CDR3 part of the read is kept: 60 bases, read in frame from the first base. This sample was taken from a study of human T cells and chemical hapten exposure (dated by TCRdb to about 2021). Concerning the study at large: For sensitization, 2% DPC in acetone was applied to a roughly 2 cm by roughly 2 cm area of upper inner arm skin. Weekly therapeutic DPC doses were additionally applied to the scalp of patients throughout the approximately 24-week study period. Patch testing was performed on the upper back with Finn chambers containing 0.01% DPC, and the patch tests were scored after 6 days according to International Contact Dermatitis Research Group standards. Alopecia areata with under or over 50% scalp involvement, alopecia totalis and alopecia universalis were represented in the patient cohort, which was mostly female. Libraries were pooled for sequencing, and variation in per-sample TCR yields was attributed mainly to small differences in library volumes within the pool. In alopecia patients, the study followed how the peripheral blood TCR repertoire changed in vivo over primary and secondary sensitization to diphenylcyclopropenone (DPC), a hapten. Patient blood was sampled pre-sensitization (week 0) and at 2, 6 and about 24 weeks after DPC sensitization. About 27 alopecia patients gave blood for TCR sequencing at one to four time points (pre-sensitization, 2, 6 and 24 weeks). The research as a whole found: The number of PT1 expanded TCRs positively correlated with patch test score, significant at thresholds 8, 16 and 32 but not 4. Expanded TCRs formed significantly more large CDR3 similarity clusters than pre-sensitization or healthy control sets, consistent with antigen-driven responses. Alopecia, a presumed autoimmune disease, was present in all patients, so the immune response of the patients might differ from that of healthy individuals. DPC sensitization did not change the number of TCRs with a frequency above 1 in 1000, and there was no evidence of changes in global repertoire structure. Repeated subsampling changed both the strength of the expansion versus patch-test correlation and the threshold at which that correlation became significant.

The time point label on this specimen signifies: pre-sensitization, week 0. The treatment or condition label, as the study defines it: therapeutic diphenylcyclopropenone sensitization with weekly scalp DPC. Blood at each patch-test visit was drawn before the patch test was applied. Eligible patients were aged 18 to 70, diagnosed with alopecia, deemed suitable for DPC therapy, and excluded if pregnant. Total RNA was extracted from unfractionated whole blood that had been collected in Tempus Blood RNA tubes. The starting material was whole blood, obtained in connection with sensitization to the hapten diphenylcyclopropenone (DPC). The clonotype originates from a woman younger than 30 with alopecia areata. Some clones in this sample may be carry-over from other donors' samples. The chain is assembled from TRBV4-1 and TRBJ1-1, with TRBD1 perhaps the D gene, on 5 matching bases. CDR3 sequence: CASSQNPGGQTARGDTEAFF. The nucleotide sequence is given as TGCGCCAGCAGCCAAAATCCCGGCGGGCAAACCGCTCGAGGGGACACTGAAGCTTTCTTT.